The 19 T cell receptor beta chains in this list originate from one sample, sequenced in a study of T cells in localized non-small cell lung cancer. Some clones are missing from TCRdb's copy, which holds only in-frame ones; the method was immunoSEQ multiplex PCR. This sample has over 30,000 clones, with about 90% found just once. The sequenced sample was peripheral blood, obtained before any cancer treatment. The receptors come from a woman aged 35-75 years with stage I lung adenocarcinoma.

The chain links TRBV5-1 to TRBJ2-3; 8 nucleotides align to TRBD1. J gave up 2 bases and V 4 bases, and 6 bases lay outside the gene matches. CDR3 size: 15 residues. Germline-derived CDR1 and CDR2 are SGHRS and YFSETQ. The CDR3 region is CASSAGQGDTDTQYF. Here the CDR3 DNA reads TGCGCCAGCAGCGCCGGACAGGGAGACACAGATACGCAGTATTTT.

The chain links TRBV30 to TRBJ1-5; a weak D match, TRBD1 (5 bases). The CDR3 spans 14 residues. Deletions cut 2 bases from V and 5 bases from J, with 13 bases between. CDR1 and CDR2 (germline): GTSNPN, SVGIG (reference sequence). The CDR3 loop reads CAWSLTAPDQPQHF. The CDR3 DNA sequence: TGTGCCTGGAGTCTGACAGCTCCAGATCAGCCCCAGCATTTT.

This chain joins TRBV19 and TRBJ2-3; no clear D gene. Trimming removed 3 bases at V and 0 bases at J, with 13 bases between. In germline, CDR1 is LNHDA, CDR2 SQIVND (reference sequence). This CDR3 is built from 16 residues. The CDR3 loop is CASSISGGTSTDTQYF. The CDR3 nucleotides are TGTGCCAGTAGTATTTCCGGCGGAACTAGCACAGATACGCAGTATTTT.

This clone turned up a few times. The rearrangement links TRBV9 to TRBJ2-1, with 12 bases identical to TRBD2. V was pared by 0 bases and J by 6 bases, with 10 bases of the junction left unmatched. Per the germline V gene, CDR1 is SGDLS and CDR2 is YYNGEE. The CDR3 has 18 residues. The CDR3 spells CASSVAGLAGTPGNEQFF. The CDR3 DNA reads as TGTGCCAGCAGCGTAGCTGGACTAGCGGGGACTCCTGGCAATGAGCAGTTCTTC.

This chain uses TRBV6-5 with TRBJ2-7; 7 bases are a match to TRBD2. The CDR3 has 15 residues. V lost 0 bases to trimming and J lost 2 bases; unmatched junction nucleotides: 4. Germline values: CDR1 MNHEY, CDR2 SVGAGI. The CDR3 here is CASSYSGGVAYEQYF. CDR3 DNA: TGTGCCAGCAGTTACTCGGGGGGGGTGGCCTACGAGCAGTACTTC.

V is TRBV7-2 and J is TRBJ2-7; D call uncertain. The germline V and J ends were trimmed by 1 base and 0 bases, with 16 bases remaining between them. The CDR3 consists of 17 residues. The germline gives CDR1 SGHTA, CDR2 FQGNSA. CDR3 loop: CASSLGRTRQSSYEQYF. Written as DNA, the CDR3 is TGTGCCAGCAGCTTAGGTCGGACCCGCCAAAGCTCCTACGAGCAGTACTTC.

The chain couples TRBV19 to TRBJ1-2; 7 nucleotides agree with TRBD1. Germline-derived CDR1 and CDR2 are LNHDA and SQIVND (reference sequence). V was clipped by 5 bases and J by 2 bases; unmatched bases: 11. The CDR3 consists of 16 residues. CDR3 DNA: TGTGCCAGTAGTGGGGAGGGGCACAGGGGCAACTATGGCTACACCTTC. This encodes CASSGEGHRGNYGYTF. The whole variable domain, filled in from reference TRBV19 and TRBJ1-2, reads DGGITQSPKYLFRKEGQNVTLSCEQNLNHDAMYWYRQDPGQGLRLIYYSQIVNDFQKGDIAEGYSVSREKKESFPLTVTSAQKNPTAFYLCASSGEGHRGNYGYTFGSGTRLTVV.

The chain recombines TRBV12-5 with TRBJ1-4, with TRBD1 identical over 7 bases. In germline, CDR1 is LGHNT, CDR2 FRNRAP. The CDR3 sequence is 20 residues long. Trimming at V came to 6 bases and at J to 11 bases, leaving 30 bases not matched to a gene. The CDR3, as DNA: TGTGCTAGTGGCTTGCTCAAACGGACAGGCGGGATTCCCCCCTTGGCGAAACTGTTTTTT. It encodes CASGLLKRTGGIPPLAKLFF.

The V and J genes are TRBV2 and TRBJ2-3; 7 bases line up with TRBD2. The CDR3 totals 12 residues. J gave up 3 bases and V 7 bases, and 1 base lay outside the gene matches. Germline V CDR1 and CDR2: SNHLY, FYNNEI. CDR3 coding DNA: TGTGCCAGCAAGCGGGATACAGATACGCAGTATTTT. Amino acid sequence: CASKRDTDTQYF.

The chain has TRBV19 and TRBJ2-2; 9 nucleotides line up with TRBD2. V shed 2 bases and J 1 base; nucleotides not matched to a gene: 8. In germline, CDR1 is LNHDA, CDR2 SQIVND (reference sequence). The CDR3 has 18 amino acids. The CDR3 reads CASSILGILAGNTGELFF. In nucleotides, the CDR3 is TGTGCCAGTAGTATACTGGGGATACTAGCGGGGAACACCGGGGAGCTGTTTTTT.

This chain connects TRBV14 to TRBJ2-5; D is unclear. CDR3 size: 11 residues. The V end was cut by 2 bases, the J end by 3 bases, with 1 base between. Germline-derived CDR1 and CDR2 are SGHDN and FVKESK. CDR3 in amino acids: CASSQKETQYF. The CDR3 region has the DNA TGTGCCAGCAGCCAAAAAGAGACCCAGTACTTC.

The CDR3 here is CASSPPTEYEQYF. CDR3 DNA: TGCGCCAGCAGTCCCCCGACTGAATACGAGCAGTACTTC. The rearrangement links TRBV5-1 to TRBJ2-7, with D hard to call. Trimming stripped 5 bases from V and 4 bases from J, with 13 bases between. CDR3 length equals 13 residues. Germline V lookup: CDR1 SGHRS, CDR2 YFSETQ. Using reference TRBV5-1 and TRBJ2-7 for the parts outside the CDR3, the full variable domain is KAGVTQTPRYLIKTRGQQVTLSCSPISGHRSVSWYQQTPGQGLQFLFEYFSETQRNKGNFPGRFSGRQFSNSRSEMNVSTLELGDSALYLCASSPPTEYEQYFGPGTRLTVT.

The chain has TRBV5-1 and TRBJ2-3; D ambiguous. The V end was cut by 4 bases, the J end by 0 bases, with 12 bases between. CDR3 length: 15 residues. Germline V gene lookup returns CDR1 SGHRS and CDR2 YFSETQ. The CDR3 DNA sequence: TGCGCCAGCAGCCACAGATTATCTAGCACAGATACGCAGTATTTT. Translated, it gives CASSHRLSSTDTQYF.

V and J are TRBV7-2 and TRBJ1-5; 10 bases are shared with TRBD1. Germline V gene sequence: CDR1 SGHTA, CDR2 FQGNSA. The CDR3 spans 17 residues. The trim removed 5 bases at V and 0 bases at J, leaving 7 bases unmatched. The CDR3 nucleotides are TGTGCCAGCAGCCCTTGGACAGGGGGTTTTAGCAATCAGCCCCAGCATTTT. Amino acids: CASSPWTGGFSNQPQHF.

The chain uses TRBV2 and TRBJ2-7, with D perhaps matching TRBD1 or TRBD2 (6 bases each). Germline V gives CDR1 SNHLY, CDR2 FYNNEI. This CDR3 spans 16 amino acids. V was trimmed by 7 bases and J by 0 bases, leaving 19 bases between them. DNA for the CDR3: TGTGCCAGCAAGGGGGGCTTTAGCGGAAGCTCCTACGAGCAGTACTTC. It codes for CASKGGFSGSSYEQYF.

The V and J genes are TRBV15 and TRBJ1-2; D is ambiguous. V was clipped by 1 base and J by 1 base, with 10 bases between them. CDR1 is LNHNV, CDR2 YYDKDF, per germline (reference sequence). The CDR3 length is 15 residues. This CDR3 reads CATSRVGTNNYGYTF. Written as DNA, the CDR3 is TGTGCCACCAGCAGAGTAGGAACAAATAACTATGGCTACACCTTC.

The chain has TRBV28 and TRBJ2-5; D is ambiguous. The CDR3 spans 14 residues. Deletions cut 6 bases from V and 3 bases from J, with 14 bases between. Germline assignment: CDR1 MDHEN and CDR2 SYDVKM. Here the CDR3 reads CASSPTWGKETQYF. CDR3 in DNA: TGTGCCAGCAGCCCCACCTGGGGAAAAGAGACCCAGTACTTC.

The chain recombines TRBV19 with TRBJ1-5; TRBD1 matches 8 bases. The CDR3 extends over 15 amino acids. J gave up 7 bases and V 5 bases, and 10 bases lay outside the gene matches. Germline-derived CDR1 and CDR2 are LNHDA and SQIVND (reference sequence). The CDR3 loop reads CASSSRGQGGQPQHF. CDR3 coding DNA: TGTGCCAGTAGTTCCAGAGGACAGGGAGGGCAGCCCCAGCATTTT. Based on the CDR3 plus reference TRBV19 and TRBJ1-5, the full variable domain is DGGITQSPKYLFRKEGQNVTLSCEQNLNHDAMYWYRQDPGQGLRLIYYSQIVNDFQKGDIAEGYSVSREKKESFPLTVTSAQKNPTAFYLCASSSRGQGGQPQHFGDGTRLSIL.

The V gene is TRBV5-1, the J gene TRBJ2-2; 7 nucleotides align to TRBD2. This CDR3 spans 16 amino acids. Germline-derived CDR1 and CDR2 are SGHRS and YFSETQ. After removal of 1 base from V and 0 bases from J, the junction contained 3 bases not matched to a gene. The DNA of the CDR3 is TGCGCCAGCAGCTTGTCGAGCGGGGCGAACACCGGGGAGCTGTTTTTT. It encodes CASSLSSGANTGELFF.